This passage covers 6 T cell receptor beta chains from one sample sequenced in a study of spatial heterogeneity in lung cancer. TCRdb independently ran MiXCR on the 5' RACE reads; one entry per CDR3 protein. This table has about 21,000 distinct CDR3 sequences, roughly 4.5% appearing once. As to time point: sample taken at primary tumor resection. Specimen: PBMCs, collected at surgery. The receptors come from a male donor with early-stage non-small cell lung cancer.

This clonotype was detected ten times or more. The chain links TRBV5-6 to TRBJ2-1, with 11 bases matching TRBD2. This CDR3 comprises 16 residues. V shed 4 bases, J shed 7 bases, and the junction held 10 bases outside the gene matches. Per germline, CDR1 SGHDT and CDR2 YYEEEE. CDR3 DNA sequence: TGTGCCAGCAGCCAGGAACTAGCGGGAGTACTAAATGAGCAGTTCTTC. It specifies CASSQELAGVLNEQFF.

This clonotype was found many times. The gene calls are TRBV9 and TRBJ2-7, with D perhaps given as TRBD1 or TRBD2 (6 bases each). The CDR3 contains 15 residues. Trimming removed 3 bases from V and 3 bases from J, with 16 bases in between. Germline CDR1 is SGDLS and CDR2 is YYNGEE. In DNA, the CDR3 is TGTGCCAGCAGCGCGAGTACAGGGAGGCTCTACGAGCAGTACTTC. Its translation is CASSASTGRLYEQYF.

This clonotype was seen many times. The chain carries TRBV7-9 and TRBJ1-2; perhaps TRBD1 as D (5 bases). The V and J ends lost 5 bases and 8 bases respectively, with 12 bases between them. In germline, CDR1 is SEHNR, CDR2 FQNEAQ (reference sequence). The CDR3 sequence is 12 residues long. The CDR3 region has the DNA TGTGCCAGCAGCCCGGTATCAGGGGGCTACACCTTC. This translates into CASSPVSGGYTF.

This clonotype was observed at least ten times. This sequence joins TRBV24-1 and TRBJ2-1; no reliable D call. Germline lookup yields CDR1 KGHDR and CDR2 SFDVKD. The length of the CDR3 is 16 residues. The germline V and J ends were trimmed by 0 bases and 4 bases, with 12 bases remaining between them. The CDR3 DNA sequence: TGTGCCACCAGTGATTTGCCGGGTAATACTTACAATGAGCAGTTCTTC. This translates into CATSDLPGNTYNEQFF.

This clonotype is termed medium-sized. The V and J genes are TRBV7-3 and TRBJ2-3, with 11 bases fitting TRBD2. Germline V gene lookup returns CDR1 SGHTA and CDR2 FQGTGA. The CDR3 is 16 residues long. With 5 bases clipped from V and 2 bases from J, the junction kept 6 bases outside the gene matches. The CDR3 DNA sequence: TGTGCCAGCAGCCCGCGGACTAGCGGGTACACAGATACGCAGTATTTT. Its protein product is CASSPRTSGYTDTQYF.

This clonotype showed up many times. The chain joins TRBV7-2 to TRBJ1-1; D is unresolved. This CDR3 spans 15 amino acids. The V end lost 1 base, the J end lost 4 bases, and 13 bases lay between the germline ends. Germline lookup yields CDR1 SGHTA and CDR2 FQGNSA. For the CDR3, the DNA is TGTGCCAGCAGCTTAGTAGCCGGGGTGGGCACTGAAGCTTTCTTT. It specifies CASSLVAGVGTEAFF.